The text below deals with one T cell receptor (beta chain). Its cognate antigen is unknown. Germline V gene sequence: CDR1 SGHVS, CDR2 FNYEAQ. Trimming took 7 bases from V and 0 from J, leaving 10 bases between them. CDR3 length equals 14 residues. The data were taken from a study of cytomegalovirus exposure and HLA in healthy donors. PCR employed 60 Vbeta and 13 Jbeta primers. The data were produced by immunoSEQ multiplex PCR, yet TCRdb's version contains in-frame clones alone and is incomplete. The repertoire holds roughly 170,000 clones, with 75% to 85% as singletons. Study-wide points: In all likelihood, a cluster of highly shared sequence variants was a sequencing artifact. The study put around 180 TCR beta chains on its list as cytomegalovirus-associated.

The rearrangement links TRBV7-6 to TRBJ2-1, with D unclear. The sequenced material came from PBMCs. The sequence was collected from a girl under 10 years old in good health and CMV-seropositive. The CDR3 coding sequence is TGTGCCAGCACCCCCATTAGCTCCTACAATGAGCAGTTCTTC. It translates to CASTPISSYNEQFF.